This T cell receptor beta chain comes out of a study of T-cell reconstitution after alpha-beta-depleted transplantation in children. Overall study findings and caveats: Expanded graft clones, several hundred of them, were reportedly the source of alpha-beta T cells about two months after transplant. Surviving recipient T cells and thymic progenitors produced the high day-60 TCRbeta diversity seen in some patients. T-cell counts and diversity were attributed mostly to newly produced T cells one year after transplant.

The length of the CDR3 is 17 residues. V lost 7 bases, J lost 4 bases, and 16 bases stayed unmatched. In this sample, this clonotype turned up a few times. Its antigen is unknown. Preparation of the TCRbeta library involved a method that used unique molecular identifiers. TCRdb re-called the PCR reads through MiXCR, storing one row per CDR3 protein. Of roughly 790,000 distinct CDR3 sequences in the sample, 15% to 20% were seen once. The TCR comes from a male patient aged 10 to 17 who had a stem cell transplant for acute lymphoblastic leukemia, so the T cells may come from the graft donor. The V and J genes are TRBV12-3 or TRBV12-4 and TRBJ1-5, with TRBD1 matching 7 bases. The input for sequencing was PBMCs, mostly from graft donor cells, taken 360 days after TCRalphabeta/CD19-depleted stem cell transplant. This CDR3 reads CASNVRTGGLANQPQHF. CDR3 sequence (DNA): TGTGCCAGCAACGTAAGGACAGGTGGATTAGCAAATCAGCCCCAGCATTTT.